This T cell receptor (beta chain) was captured by sequencing in a study of regulatory T cells in long-lasting Graves disease. Germline CDR1 reads SGHTA; CDR2 reads FQGNSA. This CDR3 spans 17 amino acids. Losses at the gene ends were 2 bases for V and 7 bases for J; bases not matched to a gene: 12. Indicated time point: newly diagnosed GD, antithyroid drugs for less than 3 months. The TCR library was made from RNA extracted from PBMCs. Arm-PCR of CDR3 regions and iRepertoire HTBI primers were the basis on which TCR beta libraries were built. TCRdb fed the multiplex PCR reads into MiXCR, producing one record per CDR3 protein. The profile shows roughly 500,000 distinct CDR3 sequences, around 13% of them singletons. This clonotype was detected only a few times. In addition, the sample was reused for a study of T cells in Graves' hyperthyroidism and ophthalmopathy. From that paper: Patients counted as stable if ophthalmopathy did not develop within 18 months. A model of 13 V-J features distinguished ophthalmopathy from stable hyperthyroidism.

Sequencing used peripheral blood mononuclear cells (PBMCs), obtained at new diagnosis, from a patient treated with antithyroid drugs. This chain connects TRBV7-2 to TRBJ2-7, with 12 bases fitting TRBD2. The receptor comes from a woman between 45 and 60 years old with Graves disease. The CDR3 DNA sequence: TGTGCCAGCAGCTTATCGGTTTGGACTAGCGGGACGGGGGAGCAGTACTTC. It is translated as CASSLSVWTSGTGEQYF.